The subject of this entry is one T cell receptor (beta chain). No antigen is known for it. Libraries were built with the immunoSEQ multiplex PCR assay. For the multiplex PCR, a mixture combining 60 forward primers for TCR Vbeta segments and 13 reverse primers for TCR Jbeta segments was used. A multiplex PCR assay on genomic DNA amplified the CDR3 region of rearranged TCR beta genes. The Illumina HiSeq System was used to sequence the amplified TCR beta libraries as 87-base-pair reads. For the original study's pipeline: Across the 640 or so repertoires, a later analysis counted 80 million or so unique TCR beta chains, about 10 million of which were shared by at least two donors. Raw reads were error-corrected and collapsed into unique sequences with a nearest-neighbor algorithm that merged closely related sequences to remove PCR and sequencing errors. To assign V, D and J gene segments, CDR3 sequences were aligned to IMGT reference sequences. For a sequence to be retained, at least a six-nucleotide match to both a V gene segment and a J gene segment was required. A rearrangement was called productive if the CDR3 had no stop codons and remained in frame with V and J, and every other rearrangement was called non-productive. Following IMGT convention, CDR3 was defined as the stretch from the second conserved V-encoded cysteine to the conserved J-encoded phenylalanine. The earlier analysis of 587 of the donors excluded sequences that lacked an unambiguous match to a single V gene segment. In an earlier analysis of roughly 600 of the donors, a V segment was called functional when productive rearrangements were above 56.7%, and segregating when the standard deviation between donors exceeded 5%. A statistical classification framework was built to diagnose cytomegalovirus status from the catalog of TCR beta chain sequences. V and J gene assignment, in a later analysis, came from comparing TCR nucleotide sequences with IMGT/GENE-DB human TR gene sequences. Using the TCRdist pipeline, a later analysis assigned CDR3 sequences along with most-parsimonious VDJ recombination scenarios. In a later analysis, every TCR beta chain was defined by the combination of its CDR3 amino acid sequence and its V-gene family, and reads without a unique V-gene family were dropped. To address suspected cross-contamination and a sequencing artifact, a later analysis removed approximately 600 highly shared, low-generation-probability nucleotide sequences. A later analysis calculated a clonal expansion index for each public chain from normalized within-repertoire ranks of inferred template counts. Generation probabilities in a later analysis came from a VDJ recombination model fitted to out-of-frame rearrangements, and those results were checked against IGoR. A later analysis scored TCR-TCR, TCR-HLA and TCR-CMV co-occurrence with hypergeometric tests, applying a repertoire-size bias correction to TCR pairs. A later analysis estimated false discovery rates by permuting HLA or CMV assignments 20 times. In a later analysis, co-occurring TCRs were grouped using DBSCAN, with TCRdist sequence similarity added in when clustering inside HLA-allele-positive subsets. Repertoires with fewer than 30,000 or more than 120,000 public chains, plus five repertoires with anomalous nucleotide sharing, were excluded from co-occurrence clustering. TCRdb took over this immuneACCESS table, retaining in-frame rearrangements with V and J assigned. Such tables are incomplete; in checked studies, under half of the missing clones stem from an unresolved V gene, and the remainder is unexplained. That table supplies the V and J calls and clone size; D and trimming were determined from the DNA. This sample's table contains around 45,000 clones. The ten biggest clones cover less than 2% of the sample.

The source of the sample is a study of cytomegalovirus exposure and HLA in healthy donors (TCRdb year 2017). With regard to the full study: An earlier analysis of around 600 of the donors reported approximately 270 Gb of sequence data and around 120 million unique TCR beta sequences from 150 million to 200 million T cells. Among about 410 genotyped donors of the cohort, an average of roughly 230,000 unique TCR beta nucleotide sequences was sequenced per donor, of which roughly 18% were non-productive. HLA typing included class I and class II loci at four-digit resolution. The later analysis used no new phenotypic data to find candidate immune exposures, relying instead on TCR beta sequences and their occurrence across donors. The study profiled the T cell repertoires of about 720 subjects by immunosequencing and related them to cytomegalovirus serostatus. High-throughput TCR immunosequencing, statistical association of individual TCRs with disease status, and machine learning were combined to predict cytomegalovirus infection status. An early release that covered 500 to 800 HLA-typed donors contained about 300 gigabases of sequencing data and about 93 million unique TCR sequences. The study aimed to test whether cataloging public T cell receptors could reveal signatures of past pathogen exposure. Donor age, sex, ethnicity and CMV serostatus were compiled alongside the repertoire data. Because of strong linkage in the cohort, roughly five DR-DQ haplotypes were treated as single units for association and clustering. Of the roughly 420 genotyped donors, less than 85% were placed in the genetic ancestry cluster associated with self-reported Caucasian donors. In an earlier analysis of about 590 of the donors, high-throughput TCR beta sequencing was used to judge whether each TCR beta V gene segment behaved as functional or pseudogenic. In a later genetic analysis, genome-wide SNP genotypes for about 55% of the roughly 700 donors were used, and that subset was treated as a discovery cohort. Typing coverage varied by locus: roughly 629-640 donors for A, B, C, DRB1 and DQB1; more than 500 for DQA1; around 610 for DPA1; roughly 450 for DPB1. A later analysis re-examined previously published TCR beta repertoires from roughly 650 donors and added high-resolution HLA genotyping to investigate patterns of TCR occurrence. Along with the approximately 670-subject first cohort, a separate validation cohort of over a hundred different subjects was used. All discovery cohort repertoires had been generated on a single sequencing platform. Overall study results and their limits: Linkage disequilibrium might explain the correlated functional status among segregating V segments, but an unknown experimental factor could not be excluded. Most TCR sequences were seen in very few donors, while some public TCRs were found in many individuals. In vitro tests confirmed that three of the cytomegalovirus-associated TCR beta chains recognize cytomegalovirus antigens. Only TCR beta chains were sequenced in this cohort, and the absence of alpha or paired-chain data limited detectable features. According to a later analysis, TCR association rates differed among HLA loci, with DRB1 alleles showing the most associated TCRs and HLA-C alleles showing the fewest. In a later analysis, HLA-associated TCR beta chains showed more clonal expansion and lower generation probabilities than non-associated chains that were equally common. In an earlier analysis of over 550 of the donors, most TCR beta V segments were observed in productive rearrangements about 87% or about 30% of the time, broadly matching IMGT annotations. Compared with the approximately 670-donor mean, donors in an Asian-associated ancestry cluster had fewer N-insertions in productive TCRs, according to a later genetic analysis. Because counts were too low, roughly 17 rarely observed V segments, including chromosome 9 orphons, were left out of the earlier analysis of about 620 of the donors. In a later genetic analysis, a missense DCLRE1C variant was associated with V-gene and J-gene trimming of TCR beta chains, and the association was replicated in an independent cohort. A cluster of highly shared sequence variants was judged likely to be a technical artifact of the sequencing pipeline. Strong co-occurrence of HLA alleles, especially DR and DQ, made assigning TCR associations to individual alleles difficult. In a later analysis, 15,000 to 20,000 TCR beta sequences were associated with specific HLA alleles at a false discovery rate of 0.05. The study listed 150 to 200 TCR beta chains as associated with cytomegalovirus. The only immune exposure information available for the cohort was CMV serostatus. According to a later analysis, most CMV-associated TCR beta chains appeared to be HLA-restricted, and the HLA associations seemed to be driven largely by CMV exposure. A further reported finding was that TCR beta sequences accurately predicted the HLA-A and HLA-B alleles for most subjects in the first cohort. The authors suggested that the approach could potentially be extended to other disease states and immunological phenotypes. The classifier was reported to diagnose cytomegalovirus status with high specificity and sensitivity in both the original cohort and the validation cohort. Because some donors lacked HLA typing at each locus, the association tests relied only on the typed subset. Several of the top co-occurrence clusters appeared to be linked to parvovirus B19, influenza, CMV and Epstein-Barr virus, according to a later analysis. Presence/absence analyses assumed roughly uniform sequencing depth across donors, an assumption that may not hold.

In total, 630 or so healthy bone marrow donors made up the cohort. All cohort members were sampled while nominally healthy, although unrecorded immune exposures were likely present. The donor tested CMV seronegative, placing the donor among the 350 or so seronegative members of the cohort. A peripheral blood sample was provided by each donor, and peripheral blood mononuclear cells were used for TCR beta sequencing. The Qiagen DNeasy Blood Extraction Kit was used to extract genomic DNA from the blood cell samples. The receptor was derived from a woman aged 25 to 39 in good health and CMV-seronegative. Sequenced sample: PBMCs.

The CDR3 reads as follows: CASSADRGRDDTQYF. Read as DNA, the sequence is TGTGCCAGCAGTGCGGACAGGGGGCGAGACGATACGCAGTATTTT. The sequence joins TRBV6-1 to TRBJ2-3, with 11 bases matching TRBD1. Its CDR3 holds 15 amino acids, cysteine through phenylalanine. The CDR3 DNA has 45 bases and is translated from base 1. The CDR1 and CDR2 encoded by the germline V gene are MNHNS and SASEGT. V and J are trimmed by 4 bases and 6 bases, and the gene matches miss 6 bases of the junction.